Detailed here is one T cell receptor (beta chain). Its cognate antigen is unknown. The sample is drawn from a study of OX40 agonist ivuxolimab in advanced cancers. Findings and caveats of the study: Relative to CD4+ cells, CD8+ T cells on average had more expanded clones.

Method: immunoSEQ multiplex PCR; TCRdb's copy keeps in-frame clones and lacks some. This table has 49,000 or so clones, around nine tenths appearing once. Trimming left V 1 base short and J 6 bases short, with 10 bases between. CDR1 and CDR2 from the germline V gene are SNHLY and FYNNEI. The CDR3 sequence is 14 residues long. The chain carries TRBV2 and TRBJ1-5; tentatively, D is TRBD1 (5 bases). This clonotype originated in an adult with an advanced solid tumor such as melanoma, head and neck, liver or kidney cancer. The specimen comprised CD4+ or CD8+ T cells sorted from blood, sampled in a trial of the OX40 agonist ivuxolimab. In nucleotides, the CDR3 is TGTGCCAGCAGTGAAGGCAGGGTGGGTCAGCCCCAGCATTTT. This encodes CASSEGRVGQPQHF.